A selection of T cell receptor beta chains follows, all from one sample in a study of CD8+ T cells in alopecia areata. Using immunoSEQ multiplex PCR, the repertoire was profiled, and TCRdb retains in-frame clones only, with some absent. The profile shows 250,000 or so clones, roughly two thirds of them singletons. Sequences were derived from CD4+ T cells sorted from blood, sampled at week 0. All receptors come from a human donor with alopecia areata. Each CDR3 is given with its conserved first and last residue. Each record gives: clone size, D gene, V gene, J gene, CDR3 protein, CDR3 DNA. D genes are given only for firm matches. Clone size, where shown, is once, few, many, or a class for clones that have expanded.

>-|-|TRBV6-1|TRBJ1-1
CASSEPNREIAEAFF
TGTGCCAGCAGTGAGCCAAACAGGGAGATCGCTGAAGCTTTCTTT
>few|-|TRBV29-1|TRBJ1-2
CSVVVGTRHGYTF
TGCAGCGTTGTAGTCGGGACGAGGCATGGCTACACCTTC
>-|-|TRBV29-1|TRBJ2-2
CSVVRQNTGELFF
TGCAGCGTTGTCCGCCAGAACACCGGGGAGCTGTTTTTT
>-|-|TRBV11-2|TRBJ2-7
CASSVPRVEQYF
TGTGCCAGCAGCGTACCCAGGGTCGAGCAGTACTTC
>-|-|TRBV7-9|TRBJ2-5
CASSLEDSETQYF
TGTGCCAGCAGCTTAGAGGATAGTGAGACCCAGTACTTC
>-|-|TRBV10-2|TRBJ2-1
CASKWGASYNEQFF
TGCGCCAGCAAGTGGGGGGCTTCCTACAATGAGCAGTTCTTC
>once|-|TRBV30|TRBJ1-2
CAWSLGEGYGYTF
TGTGCCTGGAGCCTCGGGGAAGGCTATGGCTACACCTTC
>-|TRBD1|TRBV9|TRBJ2-5
CASSDRGQETQYF
TGTGCCAGCAGCGACAGGGGACAAGAGACCCAGTACTTC
>-|TRBD2|TRBV30|TRBJ2-4
CAWMPGTIKNIQYF
TGTGCCTGGATGCCCGGGACTATAAAAAACATTCAGTACTTC
>-|-|TRBV30|TRBJ1-4
CAWSVLRRQYEKLFF
TGTGCCTGGAGTGTACTAAGGAGACAGTACGAAAAACTGTTTTTT